These 30 T cell receptor beta chains were all obtained from the same sample, sequenced in a study of T-cell reconstitution after alpha-beta-depleted transplantation in children. The library targeted TCRbeta and was prepared with unique molecular identifiers. TCRdb re-derived calls from the PCR reads in MiXCR, one entry per CDR3 protein. Of 450,000 to 550,000 distinct CDR3 sequences in the sample, over 9.5% are singletons; the top ten hold 14%. This material consisted of PBMCs, mostly from graft donor cells, taken 180 days after TCRalphabeta/CD19-depleted stem cell transplant. The receptors here all came from a female patient aged 2 to 10 who had a stem cell transplant for aplastic anemia, so the T cells may come from the graft donor.

This clonotype was observed a few times. This sequence joins TRBV12-3 or TRBV12-4 and TRBJ2-7; D gene uncertain. The CDR3 is made up of 13 amino acids. V was shortened by 3 bases and J by 3 bases, with 9 bases between the two germline ends. In DNA form, the CDR3 reads TGTGCCAGCAGTTTTCAGGTCGGCTACGAGCAGTACTTC. Translated: CASSFQVGYEQYF.

The genes are TRBV9 and TRBJ2-7; 7 bases are shared with TRBD2. After removal of 0 bases from V and 2 bases from J, the junction contained 5 bases not matched to a gene. The CDR3 consists of 15 residues. The V gene's germline CDR1 is SGDLS and CDR2 YYNGEE. The CDR3 region is CASSVDGGNAYEQYF. CDR3 sequence (DNA): TGTGCCAGCAGCGTAGACGGGGGGAACGCCTACGAGCAGTACTTC.

This clonotype was seen at least ten times. This rearrangement joins TRBV29-1 to TRBJ2-1; D unclear. Per the germline V gene, CDR1 is SQVTM and CDR2 is ANQGSEA. The V end lost 6 bases, the J end lost 3 bases, and 12 bases lay between the germline ends. There are 13 residues in the CDR3. In nucleotides, the CDR3 is TGCAGCGTGCGTGAGGCCGTCTACAATGAGCAGTTCTTC. This encodes CSVREAVYNEQFF.

The sample holds a few counts of this clonotype. The chain has TRBV7-3 and TRBJ1-2; D not certain. This CDR3 comprises 12 residues. In germline, CDR1 is SGHTA, CDR2 FQGTGA. V lost 10 bases to trimming and J lost 1 base, with 10 bases between them. The CDR3 DNA reads as TGTGCCATCACCGGCGGTAACTATGGCTACACCTTC. Amino acids: CAITGGNYGYTF.

This chain connects TRBV3-1 to TRBJ2-5; TRBD2 matches 7 bases. The germline gives CDR1 LGHDT, CDR2 YNNKEL (reference sequence). J lost 2 bases, V lost 0 bases, and 3 bases had no gene match. The CDR3 spans 15 residues. CDR3 amino acids: CASSQDDSGQETQYF. The CDR3 bases are TGTGCCAGCAGCCAAGATGATAGCGGGCAAGAGACCCAGTACTTC.

Concerning this clonotype: One end of the junction fails to match germline, which may point to a read error. The chain couples TRBV7-9 to TRBJ2-3; a weak D match, TRBD2 (5 bases). This CDR3 spans 14 amino acids. Germline V lookup: CDR1 SEHNR, CDR2 FQNEAQ (reference sequence). In DNA, the CDR3 is TGTGGCAGCAGCTCTAGCAGTAGCACAGATACGCAGTATTTT. Protein product: CGSSSSSSTDTQYF.

The table lists this clonotype with a few counts. The genes are TRBV4-3 and TRBJ2-2, with D hard to call. The CDR3 loop spans 15 amino acids. V was shortened by 2 bases and J by 4 bases, with 11 bases between the two germline ends. Germline CDR1 LGHNA, CDR2 YSLEER. CDR3 loop: CASSQILTPTGELFF. CDR3 sequence (DNA): TGCGCCAGCAGCCAAATATTAACTCCCACCGGGGAGCTGTTTTTT.

CDR3 DNA sequence: TGTGCCAGCAGCCCTTGGACTAGCGACACAGATACGCAGTATTTT. It encodes CASSPWTSDTDTQYF. The chain uses TRBV11-2 and TRBJ2-3; the match to TRBD2 covers 9 bases. V lost 5 bases and J lost 2; bases outside the gene matches: 5. The CDR3 has 15 residues. CDR1 is SGHAT and CDR2 is FQNNGV in the germline V gene.

This clonotype occurred a few times. The rearrangement uses TRBV3-1 and TRBJ1-1; tentative D call: TRBD1 (5 bases). Germline V gene lookup returns CDR1 LGHDT and CDR2 YNNKEL (reference sequence). The V gene lost 1 base and the J gene lost 4 bases, with 10 bases spanning the gap. CDR3 size: 14 residues. The CDR3 region has the DNA TGTGCCAGCAGCCAAGTAGCGGGGACCACTGAAGCTTTCTTT. This gives the protein CASSQVAGTTEAFF.

The V gene is TRBV4-3, the J gene TRBJ2-1, with 7 bases fitting TRBD2. CDR1 and CDR2 (germline): LGHNA, YSLEER. This CDR3 has 16 amino acids. V was clipped by 4 bases and J by 3 bases; unmatched bases: 9. The CDR3 region is CASSPVQPSGYNEQFF. In DNA, the CDR3 is TGCGCCAGCAGCCCTGTTCAGCCTAGCGGCTACAATGAGCAGTTCTTC.

This chain joins TRBV28 and TRBJ1-3; 7 bases match TRBD1. After removal of 7 bases from V and 3 bases from J, the junction contained 12 bases not matched to a gene. Germline V lookup: CDR1 MDHEN, CDR2 SYDVKM. This CDR3 is built from 16 residues. In DNA, the CDR3 is TGTGCCAGCAACCAACAGGGGCTAGGGGATGGAAACACCATATATTTT. It is translated as CASNQQGLGDGNTIYF.

The table lists this clonotype with a few counts. This chain joins TRBV12-3 or TRBV12-4 and TRBJ1-4; maybe TRBD1 (5 bases). The CDR3 is 15 residues long. Trimming pared 0 bases from V and 7 bases from J, leaving 12 bases between. The CDR3 DNA reads TGTGCCAGCAGTTTAGCGTCCGGGACGGGTGAAAAACTGTTTTTT. It encodes CASSLASGTGEKLFF.

This clonotype was counted only a few times. The genes are TRBV5-1 and TRBJ2-2; a possible D gene is TRBD1 (5 bases). The germline V and J ends were trimmed by 2 bases and 6 bases, with 14 bases remaining between them. The CDR3 contains 15 residues. The germline CDR1 and CDR2 sequences are SGHRS and YFSETQ. CDR3 region: CASSFPRAGAGELFF. In nucleotides, the CDR3 is TGCGCCAGCAGCTTCCCCAGGGCTGGGGCCGGGGAGCTGTTTTTT.

This clonotype was observed at least ten times. The chain links TRBV7-2 to TRBJ2-1; 10 nucleotides agree with TRBD2. Germline V gene sequence: CDR1 SGHTA, CDR2 FQGNSA. CDR3 size: 16 residues. V lost 2 bases and J lost 4; bases outside the gene matches: 5. In DNA, the CDR3 is TGTGCCAGCAGCTTACTAGCGGGAGTTTCGTACAATGAGCAGTTCTTC. This gives the protein CASSLLAGVSYNEQFF.

This rearrangement joins TRBV5-1 to TRBJ1-2; D is unresolved. The CDR3 runs 14 residues. The germline V and J ends were trimmed by 2 bases and 0 bases, with 8 bases remaining between them. Germline values: CDR1 SGHRS, CDR2 YFSETQ. The CDR3 region has the DNA TGCGCCAGCAGCTTCGACACAACTAACTATGGCTACACCTTC. Residues: CASSFDTTNYGYTF. Full variable domain (remainder filled in from reference TRBV5-1 and TRBJ1-2): KAGVTQTPRYLIKTRGQQVTLSCSPISGHRSVSWYQQTPGQGLQFLFEYFSETQRNKGNFPGRFSGRQFSNSRSEMNVSTLELGDSALYLCASSFDTTNYGYTFGSGTRLTVV.

This chain connects TRBV7-2 to TRBJ2-5; unclear D gene. From germline, CDR1 is SGHTA and CDR2 FQGNSA. The CDR3 runs to 13 residues. The V gene lost 5 bases and the J gene lost 4 bases, with 11 bases spanning the gap. This CDR3 is CASSAPPLETQYF. CDR3 coding DNA: TGTGCCAGCAGCGCTCCACCCCTAGAGACCCAGTACTTC.

The sample holds a few counts of this clonotype. The J gene is TRBJ2-3, the V gene TRBV11-2; D assignment may be TRBD1 or TRBD2 (5 bases each). With 1 base removed from V and 0 bases from J, the gap between germline ends came to 8 bases. The germline V gene has CDR1 SGHAT and CDR2 FQNNGV. The CDR3 consists of 15 residues. CDR3 DNA sequence: TGTGCCAGCAGCTTAGGGGACCTAAGCACAGATACGCAGTATTTT. Translating it yields CASSLGDLSTDTQYF.

This clonotype came up a few times. The V gene is TRBV29-1, the J gene TRBJ2-7; the D gene is possibly TRBD1 (6 bases). Germline V lookup: CDR1 SQVTM, CDR2 ANQGSEA. V was trimmed by 4 bases and J by 2 bases, leaving 15 bases between them. The CDR3 is 14 residues long. CDR3: CSVGVKGDTYEQYF. The CDR3 DNA is TGCAGCGTTGGGGTTAAGGGGGATACCTACGAGCAGTACTTC.

The table lists this clonotype with a count of one. The chain is built from TRBV6-5 and TRBJ1-1; D is uncertain. The CDR3 covers 15 residues. V was shortened by 3 bases and J by 7 bases, with 18 bases between the two germline ends. Germline CDR1 MNHEY, CDR2 SVGAGI. CDR3 protein: CASSYISGGFHEAFF. The CDR3 nucleotides read TGTGCCAGCAGTTATATTTCGGGTGGGTTCCATGAAGCTTTCTTT.

The chain combines TRBV7-9 with TRBJ2-7; 12 nucleotides match TRBD1. The trim removed 8 bases at V and 5 bases at J, leaving 10 bases unmatched. The germline gives CDR1 SEHNR, CDR2 FQNEAQ (reference sequence). This CDR3 is 15 amino acids long. In nucleotides, the CDR3 is TGTGCCAGCTCAAGGCCGGGACAGGGGGCCGACGAGCAGTACTTC. Translation gives CASSRPGQGADEQYF.

This clonotype was counted between two and nine times. The gene calls are TRBV29-1 and TRBJ2-1; 9 bases line up with TRBD2. Germline CDR1 is SQVTM and CDR2 is ANQGSEA. The CDR3 is made up of 17 amino acids. Trimming took 5 bases from V and 1 from J; bases not matched to a gene: 12. CDR3 in amino acids: CSVRNPRSGSSYNEQFF. In DNA, the CDR3 is TGCAGCGTTAGGAATCCCCGTAGCGGGAGTTCCTACAATGAGCAGTTCTTC.

The chain links TRBV5-1 to TRBJ1-2; D might be TRBD1 (6 bases). The CDR3 is 15 residues long. Germline CDR1 is SGHRS and CDR2 is YFSETQ. Trimming took off 2 bases at V and 6 bases at J, with 17 bases between the two ends. The CDR3 coding sequence is TGCGCCAGCAGCTTACCGGGGGCCCAGATTGATGGCTACACCTTC. Amino acid sequence: CASSLPGAQIDGYTF.

This clonotype was picked up a small number of times. The J gene is TRBJ1-6, the V gene TRBV12-3 or TRBV12-4, with 9 bases identical to TRBD1. The ends lost 6 bases at V and 14 bases at J; junction bases unmatched: 8. CDR3 size: 13 residues. Here the CDR3 reads CASRGQGGSSLHF. CDR3 nucleotide sequence: TGTGCCAGCAGGGGACAGGGCGGTTCCTCCCTCCACTTT.

This clonotype has only a few counts. The chain joins TRBV12-3 or TRBV12-4 to TRBJ1-5; 7 positions agree with TRBD1. Trimming took 3 bases from V and 2 from J; bases not matched to a gene: 4. CDR3 length equals 15 residues. CDR3 sequence (DNA): TGTGCCAGCAGTTTTGGCAGGGGGGGCAATCAGCCCCAGCATTTT. Translated: CASSFGRGGNQPQHF.

This clonotype has ten or more counts. The DNA for the CDR3 is TGCAGTATATATGTTCCTGCCCTGGCCTACAATGAGCAGTTCTTC. This codes for CSIYVPALAYNEQFF. This chain connects TRBV20-1 to TRBJ2-1; no clear D gene. The germline V and J ends were trimmed by 8 bases and 2 bases, with 19 bases remaining between them. The CDR3 sequence is 15 residues long. Germline V CDR1 and CDR2: DFQATT, SNEGSKA (reference sequence).

This sequence joins TRBV27 and TRBJ2-3; 8 nucleotides match TRBD2. The CDR3 extends over 16 amino acids. Germline CDR1 is MNHEY and CDR2 is SMNVEV (reference sequence). Unmatched junction bases numbered 10, after V lost 0 bases and J lost 8 bases. CDR3 region: CASSLSTSGWGGTQYF. CDR3 nucleotides: TGTGCCAGCAGTTTATCTACTAGCGGCTGGGGGGGTACGCAGTATTTT.

This clonotype has only a few counts. CDR3 in DNA: TGCAGTGCTAGAGGGGCCGATGTAGACTACGAGCAGTACTTC. This translates into CSARGADVDYEQYF. The rearrangement joins TRBV20-1 to TRBJ2-7; D not certain. Germline V CDR1 and CDR2: DFQATT, SNEGSKA (reference sequence). Trimming took 1 base from V and 3 from J, leaving 13 bases between them. The CDR3 sequence is 14 residues long.

The chain couples TRBV4-2 to TRBJ2-3; 8 bases align to TRBD2. Germline-derived CDR1 and CDR2 are LGHNA and YNFKEQ. The CDR3 totals 14 residues. The J segment lost 4 bases and the V segment lost 8 bases, leaving 8 bases of the junction unmatched. In DNA form, the CDR3 reads TGTGCCAGCGCTGTAGCGGGACGACCAGATACGCAGTATTTT. Protein product: CASAVAGRPDTQYF.

As concerns this clonotype: A clone one base away is much larger, so this may be a read error. The CDR3 does not end in the conserved phenylalanine or tryptophan, so this is likely a read error. This chain links TRBV28 with TRBJ1-5; no definite D call. V lost 5 bases, J lost 6 bases, and 11 bases lay in between. The germline CDR1 and CDR2 sequences are MDHEN and SYDVKM. The CDR3 is 13 residues long. The DNA for the CDR3 is TGTGCCAGCAGTCCTCTAACCGGTCAGCCCCAGCATTTG. Its translation is CASSPLTGQPQHL.

The CDR3 coding sequence is TGTGCCATCAGTGACCGGCTAGCGGAAAACTACAATGAGCAGTTCTTC. Protein sequence: CAISDRLAENYNEQFF. V is TRBV10-3 and J is TRBJ2-1; TRBD2 matches at 7 bases. V lost 3 bases and J lost 3; bases outside the gene matches: 8. The CDR3 is 16 amino acids. The germline V gene encodes CDR1 ENHRY and CDR2 SYGVKD.